This T cell receptor beta chain was obtained from a study of T cell responses to AZD1222 COVID-19 vaccine (dated by TCRdb to the early 2020s). Study-level background: Because spike-specific TCR depth and breadth did not differ between the two schedules, AZD1222 recipients who got a second dose at roughly 4 weeks were pooled with those who got a second dose at roughly 12 weeks. A total of about 240 trial participants underwent TCR sequencing, of whom approximately 210 received two doses of AZD1222 and 26 received two doses of the MenACWY control vaccine. Trial participants were enrolled by age into 18-55, 56-69 and 70-plus year subgroups, with approximately 150, 30 and 60 TCR-sequenced participants respectively. Summary of the overall study and its limitations: The whole spike protein was spanned by vaccine-associated CD4 TCRs, and dominant responses were seen in regions 160-218 and 743-854. Conclusions about previously exposed vaccinees are limited, since just 6 or 7 AZD1222 recipients were seropositive for SARS-CoV-2 at baseline. Nearly half of unique spike-specific TCRs reportedly recognized epitopes outside regions mutated in the B.1.351 and B.1.1.7 variants. Because no day 14 peak-response samples were available, the repertoires could be characterized only after the peak T cell response. Participants were mostly white British, with more females than males. The authors suggested clonal diversity may have been underestimated. After two AZD1222 doses, spike-specific TCR breadth and depth were significantly higher than at day 0 and than in MenACWY recipients. The 56-69-year group was small, and its depth increase did not reach significance, likely because of low power.

The CDR3 regions of human TCRbeta chains were analyzed by immunosequencing. On the study's bioinformatics: TCRs in the repertoires were matched against a reference library of SARS-CoV-2-specific TCRs that had been generated with the MIRA antigen-specificity platform. Breadth was defined as the fraction of unique TCRs that were SARS-CoV-2-associated, and depth was defined as the fraction of total T cells that were SARS-CoV-2-associated. Using the MIRA data, each spike-specific TCR was assigned both to the spike region to which the TCR was reactive and to a CD4 or CD8 class. Log10-transformed breadth and depth values were compared by one-way ANOVA with Sidak's multiple comparisons tests. TCRdb retrieved this table from immuneACCESS and kept in-frame rearrangements only. Not all clones are present; in checked studies, unresolved V genes account for under half, and no reason is known for the remainder. That table supplies the V and J calls and clone size; D and trimming were determined from the DNA. The sample table records fewer than 130,000 clones; around 85% of these occur just once. The ten largest clones represent approximately 5% of the sample.

The time point label for this specimen denotes: baseline before first vaccination. Samples from vaccinated people were obtained from the UK trials COV001 and COV002, which included a single-blind randomized controlled phase 2/3 trial of AZD1222 (ChAdOx1 nCoV-19) in healthy adults. For TCRbeta chain sequencing, PBMC samples were collected from trial participants at day 0 and at day 28 after the second dose. According to the germline V gene, CDR1 reads MNHEY and CDR2 reads SVGAGI. The V and J ends are trimmed by 8 bases and 1 base, leaving 11 bases between them. The CDR3 runs 13 residues from the cysteine to the phenylalanine. The retained sequence is limited to the CDR3, 39 bases, with the frame set at the first base. Worth noting for this clone: No cognate antigen has been identified for it. Base-call qualities are not available, and no considerably larger clone is one nucleotide away.

Rearrangement joined TRBV6-5 to TRBJ1-1, and TRBD1 may be the D gene, going by 5 matching bases. This sample comprised peripheral blood, obtained on day 0 of AZD1222 vaccination. The sequence derives from an adult in good health. The nucleotides are TGTGCCAGCCACGGACACGCGAACACTGAAGCTTTCTTT. Its translation reads: CASHGHANTEAFF.